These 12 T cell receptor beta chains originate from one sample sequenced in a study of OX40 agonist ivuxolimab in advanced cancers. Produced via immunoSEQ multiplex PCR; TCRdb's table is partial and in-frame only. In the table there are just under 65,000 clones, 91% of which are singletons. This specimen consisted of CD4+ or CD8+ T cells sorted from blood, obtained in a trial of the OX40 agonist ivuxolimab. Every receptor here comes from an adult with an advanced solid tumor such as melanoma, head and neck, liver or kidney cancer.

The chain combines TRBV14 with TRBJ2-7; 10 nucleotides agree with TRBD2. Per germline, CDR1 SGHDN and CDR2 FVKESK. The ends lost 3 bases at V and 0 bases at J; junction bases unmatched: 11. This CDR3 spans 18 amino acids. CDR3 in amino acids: CASSHKLAGVQSSYEQYF. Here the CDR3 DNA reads TGTGCCAGCAGCCATAAGCTAGCGGGAGTACAGAGCTCCTACGAGCAGTACTTC.

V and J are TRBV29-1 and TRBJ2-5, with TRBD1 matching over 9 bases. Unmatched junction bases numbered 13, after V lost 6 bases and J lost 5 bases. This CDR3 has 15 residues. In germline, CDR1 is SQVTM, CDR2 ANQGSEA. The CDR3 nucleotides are TGCAGCGTCGCCAAGGGGACAGGGAGGACGGAGACCCAGTACTTC. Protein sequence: CSVAKGTGRTETQYF. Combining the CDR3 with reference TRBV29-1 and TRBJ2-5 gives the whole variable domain SAVISQKPSRDICQRGTSLTIQCQVDSQVTMMFWYRQQPGQSLTLIATANQGSEATYESGFVIDKFPISRPNLTFSTLTVSNMSPEDSSIYLCSVAKGTGRTETQYFGPGTRLLVL.

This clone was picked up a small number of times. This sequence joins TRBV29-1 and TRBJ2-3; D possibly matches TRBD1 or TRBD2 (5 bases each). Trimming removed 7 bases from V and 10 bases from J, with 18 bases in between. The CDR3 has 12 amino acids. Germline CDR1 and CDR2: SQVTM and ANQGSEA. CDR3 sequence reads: CSGRDPGLAQYF. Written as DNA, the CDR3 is TGCAGCGGCCGGGACCCCGGTCTTGCGCAGTATTTT.

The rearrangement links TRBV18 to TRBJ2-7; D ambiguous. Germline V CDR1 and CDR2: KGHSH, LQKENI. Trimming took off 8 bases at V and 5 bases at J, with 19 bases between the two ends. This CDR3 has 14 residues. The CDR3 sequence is CASRVGLLGDEQYF. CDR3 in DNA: TGTGCCAGCCGAGTCGGCCTTTTAGGCGACGAGCAGTACTTC.

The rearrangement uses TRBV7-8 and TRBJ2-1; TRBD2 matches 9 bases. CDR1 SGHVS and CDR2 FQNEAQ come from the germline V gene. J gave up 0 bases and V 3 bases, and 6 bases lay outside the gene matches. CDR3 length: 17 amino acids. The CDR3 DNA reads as TGTGCCAGCAGCTTCGGCCTAGCGGGGAGCTCCTACAATGAGCAGTTCTTC. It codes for CASSFGLAGSSYNEQFF. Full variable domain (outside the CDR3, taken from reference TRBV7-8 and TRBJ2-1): GAGVSQSPRYKVAKRGQDVALRCDPISGHVSLFWYQQALGQGPEFLTYFQNEAQLDKSGLPSDRFFAERPEGSVSTLKIQRTQQEDSAVYLCASSFGLAGSSYNEQFFGPGTRLTVL.

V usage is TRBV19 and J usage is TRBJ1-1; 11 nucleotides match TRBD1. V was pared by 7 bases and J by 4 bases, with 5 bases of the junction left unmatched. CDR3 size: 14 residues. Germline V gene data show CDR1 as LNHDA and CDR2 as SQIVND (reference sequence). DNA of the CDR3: TGTGCCAGTACAGGGACAGGGGGTATCACTGAAGCTTTCTTT. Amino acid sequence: CASTGTGGITEAFF.

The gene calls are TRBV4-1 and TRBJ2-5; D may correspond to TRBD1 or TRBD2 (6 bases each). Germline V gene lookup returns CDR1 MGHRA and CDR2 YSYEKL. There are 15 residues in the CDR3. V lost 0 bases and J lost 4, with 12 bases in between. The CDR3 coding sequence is TGCGCCAGCAGCCAAGATTCGGGGGCTGTAGAGACCCAGTACTTC. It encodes CASSQDSGAVETQYF.

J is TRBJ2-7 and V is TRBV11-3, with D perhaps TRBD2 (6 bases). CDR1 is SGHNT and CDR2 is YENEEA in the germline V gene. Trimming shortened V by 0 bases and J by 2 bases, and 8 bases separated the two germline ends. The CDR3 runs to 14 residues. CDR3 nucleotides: TGTGCCAGCAGCTTAGAGCGGGACCCCTACGAGCAGTACTTC. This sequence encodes CASSLERDPYEQYF.

The CDR3 coding sequence is TGTGCCAGCAGTTCCCCGGGGGTCAACACTGAAGCTTTCTTT. Translating it yields CASSSPGVNTEAFF. The V and J genes are TRBV6-1 and TRBJ1-1; D might be TRBD1 (5 bases). Germline CDR1 is MNHNS and CDR2 is SASEGT. Between the trimmed V and J ends, which lost 5 bases and 2 bases, there was a span of 12 bases. This CDR3 contains 14 residues.

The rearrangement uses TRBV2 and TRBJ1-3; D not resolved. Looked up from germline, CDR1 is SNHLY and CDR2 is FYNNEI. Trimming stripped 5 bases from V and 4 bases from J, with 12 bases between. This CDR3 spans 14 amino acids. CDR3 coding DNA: TGTGCCAGCAGTCCCTATGTAACCGGAAACACCATATATTTT. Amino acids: CASSPYVTGNTIYF.

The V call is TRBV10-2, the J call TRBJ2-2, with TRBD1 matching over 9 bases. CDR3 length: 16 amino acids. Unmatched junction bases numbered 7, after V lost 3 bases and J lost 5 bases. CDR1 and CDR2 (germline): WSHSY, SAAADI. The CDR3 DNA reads TGCGCCAGCAGTGAAACAGGGGGCGGGCGTACCGGGGAGCTGTTTTTT. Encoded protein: CASSETGGGRTGELFF.

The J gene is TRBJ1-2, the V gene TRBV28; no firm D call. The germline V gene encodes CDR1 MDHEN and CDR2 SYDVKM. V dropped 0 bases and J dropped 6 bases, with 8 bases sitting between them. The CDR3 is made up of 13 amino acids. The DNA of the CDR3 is TGTGCCAGCAGTTTATGGGTTGCGAATGGCTACACCTTC. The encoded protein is CASSLWVANGYTF.